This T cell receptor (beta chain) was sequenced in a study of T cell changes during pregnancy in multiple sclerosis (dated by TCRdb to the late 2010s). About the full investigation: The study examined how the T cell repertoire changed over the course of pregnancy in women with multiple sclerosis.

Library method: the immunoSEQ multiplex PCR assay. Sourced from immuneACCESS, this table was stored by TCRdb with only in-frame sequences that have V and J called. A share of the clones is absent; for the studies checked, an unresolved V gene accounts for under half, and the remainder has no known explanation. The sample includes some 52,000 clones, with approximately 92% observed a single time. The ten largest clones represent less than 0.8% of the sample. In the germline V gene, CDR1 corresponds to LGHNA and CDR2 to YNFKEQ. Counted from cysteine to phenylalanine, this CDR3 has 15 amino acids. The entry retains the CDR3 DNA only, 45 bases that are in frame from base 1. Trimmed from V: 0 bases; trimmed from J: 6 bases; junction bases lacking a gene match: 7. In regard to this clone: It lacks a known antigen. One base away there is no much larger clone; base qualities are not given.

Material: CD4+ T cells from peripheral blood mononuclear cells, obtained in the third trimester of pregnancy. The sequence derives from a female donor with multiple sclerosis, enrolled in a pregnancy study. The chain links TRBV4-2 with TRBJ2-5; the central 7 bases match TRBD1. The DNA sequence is TGTGCCAGCAGCCAAGAAGACAGGGTAGGGAAGACCCAGTACTTC. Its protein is CASSQEDRVGKTQYF.